The 7 T cell receptor beta chains reported below all come from one sample, sequenced in a study of blood T cell repertoires in COVID-19. Clones were read by immunoSEQ multiplex PCR, and TCRdb kept only the in-frame ones, dropping some. The table lists about 74,000 clones, over 70% of them singletons. Sequencing was carried out using peripheral blood. The receptors here all came from a human donor in a cohort sampled during active COVID-19.

The V and J genes are TRBV25-1 and TRBJ2-5; TRBD2 agrees at 8 bases. J gave up 4 bases and V 4 bases, and 8 bases lay outside the gene matches. The CDR3 extends over 15 amino acids. Germline CDR1 and CDR2: MGHDK and SYGVNS. DNA for the CDR3: TGTGCCAGCAGTGTCCCGGGGGGGAGTCGAGAGACCCAGTACTTC. It encodes CASSVPGGSRETQYF.

The chain recombines TRBV6-5 with TRBJ1-6, with TRBD1 identical over 9 bases. Germline V gives CDR1 MNHEY, CDR2 SVGAGI. Germline trimming cut 4 bases from V and 7 bases from J; bases unmatched to any gene: 5. CDR3 length: 15 amino acids. The CDR3 reads CASSLGDRVNSPLHF. In DNA, the CDR3 is TGTGCCAGCAGTTTGGGGGACAGGGTAAATTCACCCCTCCACTTT.

CDR3 region: CASSFGTGGETQYF. The CDR3 DNA sequence: TGTGCCAGCAGCTTCGGGACAGGGGGAGAGACCCAGTACTTC. The J gene is TRBJ2-5, the V gene TRBV7-9, with 11 bases lining up with TRBD1. V shed 3 bases and J 4 bases; nucleotides not matched to a gene: 1. Germline V CDR1 and CDR2: SEHNR, FQNEAQ (reference sequence). The CDR3 extends over 14 amino acids.

The chain recombines TRBV9 with TRBJ1-6; possible D gene TRBD1, 5 bases. CDR3 length equals 16 residues. Between the trimmed V and J ends, which lost 4 bases and 4 bases, there was a span of 15 bases. CDR1 SGDLS and CDR2 YYNGEE come from the germline V gene. The CDR3 spells CASSTPSKGYNSPLHF. In DNA, the CDR3 is TGTGCCAGCAGCACACCCTCGAAGGGGTATAATTCACCCCTCCACTTT.

J is TRBJ2-2 and V is TRBV6-2 or TRBV6-3; 11 bases map to TRBD2. V was pared by 2 bases and J by 1 base, with 6 bases of the junction left unmatched. This CDR3 spans 18 amino acids. The germline CDR1 and CDR2 sequences are MNHEY and SVGEGT. The DNA for the CDR3 is TGTGCCAGCAGTTACCGTCGACTAGCGGGACAGAACACCGGGGAGCTGTTTTTT. Translated: CASSYRRLAGQNTGELFF.

The chain recombines TRBV9 with TRBJ2-2; 8 bases align to TRBD2. This CDR3 has 15 residues. Germline values: CDR1 SGDLS, CDR2 YYNGEE. The ends lost 3 bases at V and 1 base at J; junction bases unmatched: 2. This CDR3 reads CASSAGTRNTGELFF. In DNA form, the CDR3 reads TGTGCCAGCAGCGCCGGGACTAGGAACACCGGGGAGCTGTTTTTT.

Here the CDR3 DNA reads TGTGCCAGCAGCTTATGGGGGGTTGAGGTTGGCTACACCTTC. This codes for CASSLWGVEVGYTF. This chain uses TRBV7-2 with TRBJ1-2; weak D call: TRBD1 (5 bases). Germline CDR1 is SGHTA and CDR2 is FQGNSA. The CDR3 length is 14 residues. Trimming removed 2 bases from V and 7 bases from J, with 14 bases in between.